The subject of this entry is one T cell receptor beta chain. The antigen remains unidentified. The method was immunoSEQ multiplex PCR; TCRdb's version includes in-frame clones alone and lacks a portion of them. The table includes approximately 82,000 clones, roughly 94% detected once. These data originate in a study of cytomegalovirus exposure and HLA in healthy donors. The study, taken as a whole, reports: Some TCR beta chains (approximately 180 of them) were listed as cytomegalovirus-associated.

Germline CDR1 and CDR2: SGHAT and FQNNGV. The V and J ends lost 3 bases and 3 bases, in that order; junction bases with no gene match: 7. CDR3 length: 15 residues. The specimen was PBMCs. The source is a woman under 30 in good health and CMV-seronegative. This chain uses TRBV11-2 with TRBJ2-7, with 8 bases fitting TRBD1. In DNA, the CDR3 is TGTGCCAGCAGCTTGACAGGGGAGCCATTCTACGAGCAGTACTTC. It specifies CASSLTGEPFYEQYF.